This TCR beta chain was identified during a study of cytomegalovirus exposure and HLA in healthy donors. Study-level points and caveats: Later findings reportedly placed an Asian-associated ancestry cluster below the approximately 630-donor mean for N-insertions. Presence/absence analyses supposed approximately even sequencing depth among donors. Being productive about 90% or about 30% of the time was typical of most TCR beta V segments in an earlier analysis.

About this clone: Its antigen remains unknown.

This CDR3 region has 15 residues. The germline V gene encodes CDR1 MNHNS and CDR2 SASEGT. Between the trimmed V and J ends, which lost 5 bases and 7 bases, there was a span of 17 bases. Use of 60 Vbeta and 13 Jbeta primers characterized the PCR. TCRdb keeps only in-frame clones here, not all; method: immunoSEQ multiplex PCR. The sample includes over 150,000 clones, just over 75% of them seen just once. The clonotype originates from a woman aged 25 to 45 in good health and CMV-seropositive. Source material: PBMCs. The chain couples TRBV6-1 to TRBJ1-4, with D tentatively TRBD1 (6 bases). CDR3 in amino acids: CASSTGTLSGEKLFF. The CDR3 DNA follows: TGTGCCAGCAGTACAGGGACATTAAGTGGTGAAAAACTGTTTTTT.